Given below is one TCR beta chain in context. What it recognizes is unknown. These data are taken from a study of T cell responses to AZD1222 COVID-19 vaccine. Profiling relied on immunoSEQ multiplex PCR, and the TCRdb table lists in-frame clones only, not all of them. The sample shows some 140,000 clones, around four fifths of them seen only once. Study findings and constraints: Donors in the cohort were predominantly white British and more often female, and clonal diversity was possibly underestimated.

The germline V gene has CDR1 SGHDN and CDR2 FVKESK. The CDR3 loop spans 14 amino acids. The ends were cut back, 0 bases at V and 8 bases at J, with 13 bases in the middle. The chain joins TRBV14 to TRBJ1-2; tentatively, D is TRBD1 (5 bases). The origin of this receptor is an adult in good health. This specimen was peripheral blood, taken on day 0 of AZD1222 vaccination. CDR3 DNA: TGTGCCAGCAGCCAAGATCACGCCCAGGGCGGCTACACCTTC. Its translation: CASSQDHAQGGYTF.